Given below is one T cell receptor beta chain in context. Assay used: immunoSEQ multiplex PCR; TCRdb lists only in-frame clones, some missing. The sample lists 79,000 or so clones; 86% were seen once. This record comes from a study of blood T cell repertoires in COVID-19. Study overall: Sources were T cells, B-cell-depleted T cells, or PBMCs; the material itself was cDNA or gDNA.

V was clipped by 6 bases and J by 9 bases, with 12 bases between them. There are 13 residues in the CDR3. The material sequenced was peripheral blood. The clonotype originates from a human donor in a cohort sampled during active COVID-19. This chain links TRBV12-3 or TRBV12-4 with TRBJ1-6; possibly TRBD1 for D (5 bases). The CDR3 loop is CASRRDGSSPLHF. Written as DNA, the CDR3 is TGTGCCAGCAGGCGGGACGGCTCTTCACCCCTCCACTTT.